This T cell receptor beta chain was profiled in a study of blood T cell repertoires in COVID-19. Whole-study context: From T cells, B-cell-depleted T cells, or PBMCs came the material, which was cDNA or gDNA.

In the study's own analysis: The assay estimated nucleated cells by amplifying reference gene primers. Measured with immunoSEQ multiplex PCR; TCRdb has only the in-frame clones, and not every one. V and J calls and clone size are copied from that table; D and trimming were computed from the DNA. Among about 140,000 clones listed, about 82% were seen once. V gave up 4 bases and J gave up 0 bases, with 17 bases separating them. The CDR3 contains 17 residues. Germline loops: CDR1 SGHDT, CDR2 YYEEEE. The sequencing sample was made of peripheral blood. The source of this sequence is a woman of 80 years or more with active or convalescent COVID-19. This chain links TRBV5-6 with TRBJ1-3; TRBD1 is a possible D gene (5 bases). The CDR3 bases are TGTGCCAGCAGCAGCCTGACGTCGGGACTCTCTGGAAACACCATATATTTT. Translating it yields CASSSLTSGLSGNTIYF.